This TCR beta chain is drawn from a study of identical twins. Template switching, a step in the protocol, added a universal primer site, and cDNA carried unique molecular identifiers. MiXCR was run by TCRdb on the 5' RACE reads, yielding one entry per CDR3 protein. The sample lists 500,000 to 550,000 distinct CDR3 sequences, approximately 20% occurring once. Findings and caveats of the study: Diverse VJ usage suggested most zero-insertion clonotypes were not invariant T cells. The abundant beta clonotypes from cord blood had fewer insertions, and memory repertoires had none of this.

To note about this clonotype: Its matching antigen is unknown.

Healthy Caucasians made up all donors. These data were likewise used in another study, on yellow fever vaccine responses in identical twins.

The origin of this receptor is a woman between 18 and 30 years old in good health. The sample taken for sequencing was CD4+ T cells sorted from blood.

CDR3 DNA: TGCGCCAGCAGCTCGACAACGACTAGCGGGAAGGCTGAGCAGTTCTTC. Translated: CASSSTTTSGKAEQFF. The V gene is TRBV5-1, the J gene TRBJ2-1; the match to TRBD2 covers 11 bases. Per germline, CDR1 SGHRS and CDR2 YFSETQ. The CDR3 length is 16 residues. V lost 3 bases and J lost 9; bases outside the gene matches: 11.